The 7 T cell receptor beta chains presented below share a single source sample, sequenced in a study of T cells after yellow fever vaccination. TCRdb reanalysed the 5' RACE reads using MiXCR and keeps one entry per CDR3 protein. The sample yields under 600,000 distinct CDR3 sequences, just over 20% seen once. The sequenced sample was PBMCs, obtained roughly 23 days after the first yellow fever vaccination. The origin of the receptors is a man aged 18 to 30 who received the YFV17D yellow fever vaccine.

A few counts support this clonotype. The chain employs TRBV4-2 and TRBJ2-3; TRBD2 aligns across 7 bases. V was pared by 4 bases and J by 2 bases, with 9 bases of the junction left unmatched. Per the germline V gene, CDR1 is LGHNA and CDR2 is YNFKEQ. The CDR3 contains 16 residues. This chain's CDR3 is CASSRPDGRDTDTQYF. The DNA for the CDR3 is TGTGCCAGCAGCCGCCCCGATGGGAGGGACACAGATACGCAGTATTTT.

In nucleotides, the CDR3 is TGTGCCAGCAGCTTTCCGGGGGAAGATGGCTACACCTTC. Amino acids: CASSFPGEDGYTF. This chain uses TRBV7-9 with TRBJ1-2; D possibly corresponds to TRBD1 (5 bases). CDR1 and CDR2 from the germline V gene are SEHNR and FQNEAQ (reference sequence). V lost 3 bases to trimming and J lost 6 bases, with 11 bases between them. This CDR3 is built from 13 residues.

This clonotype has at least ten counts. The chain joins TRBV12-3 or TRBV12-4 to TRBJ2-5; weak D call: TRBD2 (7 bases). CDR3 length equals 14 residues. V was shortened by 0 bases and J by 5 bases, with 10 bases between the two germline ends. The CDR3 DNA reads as TGTGCCAGCAGTTTAGCGGGGGGGCCGGAGACCCAGTACTTC. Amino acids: CASSLAGGPETQYF.

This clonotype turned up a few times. The CDR3 sequence is CASSLVPLNTGELFF. For the CDR3, the DNA is TGCGCCAGCAGCTTGGTCCCTTTGAACACCGGGGAGCTGTTTTTT. The chain couples TRBV5-1 to TRBJ2-2, with D unclear. This CDR3 region has 15 residues. Trimming took 0 bases from V and 1 from J, leaving 7 bases between them. Germline CDR1 SGHRS, CDR2 YFSETQ.

CDR3 region: CASSSHKETQYF. The DNA of the CDR3 is TGTGCCAGCAGTTCACACAAAGAGACCCAGTACTTC. This chain joins TRBV6-5 and TRBJ2-5; D is ambiguous. Deletions cut 4 bases from V and 3 bases from J, with 6 bases between. This CDR3 has 12 residues. CDR1 MNHEY and CDR2 SVGAGI come from the germline V gene.

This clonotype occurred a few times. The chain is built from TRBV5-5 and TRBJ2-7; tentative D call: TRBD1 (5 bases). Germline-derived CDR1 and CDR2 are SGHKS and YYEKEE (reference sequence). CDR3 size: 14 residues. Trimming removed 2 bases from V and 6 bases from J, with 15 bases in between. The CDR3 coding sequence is TGTGCCAGCAGCTTACGGGCAGGGTCAGGCGAGCAGTACTTC. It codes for CASSLRAGSGEQYF.

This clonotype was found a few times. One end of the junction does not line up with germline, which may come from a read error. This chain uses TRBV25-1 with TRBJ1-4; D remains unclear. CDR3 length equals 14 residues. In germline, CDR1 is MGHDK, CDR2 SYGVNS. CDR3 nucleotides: TGTGCCAGCAGTGCGACGAGGACTAGTGAAAAACTGTTTTTT. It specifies CASSATRTSEKLFF.